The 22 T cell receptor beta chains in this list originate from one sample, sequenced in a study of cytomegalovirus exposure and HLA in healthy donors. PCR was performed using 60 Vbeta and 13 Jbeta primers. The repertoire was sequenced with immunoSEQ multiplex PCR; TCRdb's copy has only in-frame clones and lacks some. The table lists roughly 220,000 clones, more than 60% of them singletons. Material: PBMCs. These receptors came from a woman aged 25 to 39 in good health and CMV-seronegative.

Here the CDR3 reads CASSFGGGAPDTQYF. The CDR3 bases are TGTGCCAGCAGCTTCGGCGGGGGGGCCCCAGATACGCAGTATTTT. V is TRBV5-5 and J is TRBJ2-3; 9 nucleotides align to TRBD2. CDR1 SGHKS and CDR2 YYEKEE come from the germline V gene (reference sequence). CDR3 size: 15 residues. Trimming cost V 2 bases and J 4 bases; bases outside gene matches: 5.

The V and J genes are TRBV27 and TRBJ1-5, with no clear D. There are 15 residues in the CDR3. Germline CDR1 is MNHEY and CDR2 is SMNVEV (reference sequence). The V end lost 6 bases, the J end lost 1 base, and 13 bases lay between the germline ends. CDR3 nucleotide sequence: TGTGCCAGCAGGACCGCGGGCCTAAGCAATCAGCCCCAGCATTTT. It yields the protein CASRTAGLSNQPQHF.

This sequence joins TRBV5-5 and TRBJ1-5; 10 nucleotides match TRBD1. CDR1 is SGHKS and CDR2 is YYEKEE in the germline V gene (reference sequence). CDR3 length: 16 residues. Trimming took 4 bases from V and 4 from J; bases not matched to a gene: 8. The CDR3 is CASSVGQGRGNQPQHF. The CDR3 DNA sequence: TGTGCCAGCAGCGTGGGACAGGGGCGGGGGAATCAGCCCCAGCATTTT.

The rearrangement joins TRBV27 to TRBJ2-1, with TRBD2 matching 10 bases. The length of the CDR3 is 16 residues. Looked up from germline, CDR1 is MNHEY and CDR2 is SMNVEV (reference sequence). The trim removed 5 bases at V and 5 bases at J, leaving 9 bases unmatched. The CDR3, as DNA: TGTGCCAGCAGTCCCCGGGGGACTAGCGTGGACAATGAGCAGTTCTTC. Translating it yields CASSPRGTSVDNEQFF.

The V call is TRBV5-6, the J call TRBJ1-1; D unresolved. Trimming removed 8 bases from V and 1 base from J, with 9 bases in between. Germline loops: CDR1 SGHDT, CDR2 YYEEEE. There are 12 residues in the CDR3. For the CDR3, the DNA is TGTGCCAGTACGCGGTGGAACACTGAAGCTTTCTTT. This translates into CASTRWNTEAFF.

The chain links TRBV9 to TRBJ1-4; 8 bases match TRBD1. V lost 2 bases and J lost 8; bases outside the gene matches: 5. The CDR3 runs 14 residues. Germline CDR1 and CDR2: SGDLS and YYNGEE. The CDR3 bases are TGTGCCAGCAGCGTTACAGGGGGGGTGGAAAAACTGTTTTTT. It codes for CASSVTGGVEKLFF.

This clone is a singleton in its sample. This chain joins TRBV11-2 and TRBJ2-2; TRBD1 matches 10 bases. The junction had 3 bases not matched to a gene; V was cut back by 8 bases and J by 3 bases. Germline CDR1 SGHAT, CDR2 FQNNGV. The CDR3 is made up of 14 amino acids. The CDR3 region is CASLGQGHTGELFF. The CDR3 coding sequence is TGTGCCAGCCTGGGACAGGGGCACACCGGGGAGCTGTTTTTT.

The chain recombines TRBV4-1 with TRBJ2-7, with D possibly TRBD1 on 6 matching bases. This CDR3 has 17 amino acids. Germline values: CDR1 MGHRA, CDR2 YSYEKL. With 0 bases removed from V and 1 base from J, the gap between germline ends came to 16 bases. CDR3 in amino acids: CASSQDLRTVASYEQYF. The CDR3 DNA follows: TGCGCCAGCAGCCAAGATCTACGGACAGTTGCTTCCTACGAGCAGTACTTC.

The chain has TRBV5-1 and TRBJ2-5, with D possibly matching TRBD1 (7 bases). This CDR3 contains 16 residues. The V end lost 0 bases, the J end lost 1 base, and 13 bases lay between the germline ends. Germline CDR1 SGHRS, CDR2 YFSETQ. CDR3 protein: CASSLAGRGAQETQYF. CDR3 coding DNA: TGCGCCAGCAGCTTGGCTGGCAGGGGGGCCCAAGAGACCCAGTACTTC.

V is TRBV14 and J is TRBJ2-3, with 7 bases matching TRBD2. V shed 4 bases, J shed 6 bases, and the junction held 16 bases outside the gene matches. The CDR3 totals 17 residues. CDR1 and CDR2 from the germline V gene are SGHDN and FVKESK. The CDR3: CASSPHQGSGAVDTQYF. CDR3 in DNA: TGTGCCAGCAGCCCCCACCAAGGGAGCGGGGCAGTGGATACGCAGTATTTT.

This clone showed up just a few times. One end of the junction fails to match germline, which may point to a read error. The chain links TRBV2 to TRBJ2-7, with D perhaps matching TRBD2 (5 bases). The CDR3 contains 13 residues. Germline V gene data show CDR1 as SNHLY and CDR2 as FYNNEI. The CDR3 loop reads CASSDGGGLSYDF. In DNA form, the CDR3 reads TGTGCCAGCAGTGATGGCGGTGGACTTAGTTACGACTTC.

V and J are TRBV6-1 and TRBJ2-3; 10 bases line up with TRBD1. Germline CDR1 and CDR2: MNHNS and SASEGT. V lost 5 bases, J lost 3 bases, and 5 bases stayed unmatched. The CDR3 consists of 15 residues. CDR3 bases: TGTGCCAGCAGTCCCCGGACAGGGGGGACAGATACGCAGTATTTT. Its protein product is CASSPRTGGTDTQYF.

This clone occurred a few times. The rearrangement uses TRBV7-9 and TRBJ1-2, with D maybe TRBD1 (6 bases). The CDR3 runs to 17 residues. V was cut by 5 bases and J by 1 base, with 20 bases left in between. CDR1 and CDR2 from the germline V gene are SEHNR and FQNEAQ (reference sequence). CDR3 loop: CASSRLGASLSNYGYTF. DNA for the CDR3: TGTGCCAGCAGCCGTCTGGGGGCCTCCCTAAGTAACTATGGCTACACCTTC.

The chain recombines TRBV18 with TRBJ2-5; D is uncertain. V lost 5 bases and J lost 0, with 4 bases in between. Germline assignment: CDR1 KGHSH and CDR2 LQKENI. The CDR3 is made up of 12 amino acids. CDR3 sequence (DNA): TGTGCCAGCTCAGTCTACCAAGAGACCCAGTACTTC. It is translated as CASSVYQETQYF.

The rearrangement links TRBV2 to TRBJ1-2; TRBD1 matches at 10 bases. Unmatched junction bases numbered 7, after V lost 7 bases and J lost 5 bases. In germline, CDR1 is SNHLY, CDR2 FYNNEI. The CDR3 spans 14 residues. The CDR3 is CASTAGTGAYGYTF. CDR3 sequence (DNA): TGTGCCAGCACGGCCGGGACAGGGGCATATGGCTACACCTTC.

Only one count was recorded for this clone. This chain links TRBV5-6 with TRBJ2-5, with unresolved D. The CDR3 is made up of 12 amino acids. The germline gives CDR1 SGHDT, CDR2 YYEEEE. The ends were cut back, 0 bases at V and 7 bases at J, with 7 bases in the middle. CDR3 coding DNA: TGTGCCAGCAGCTTGGGCCCTACGACCCAGTACTTC. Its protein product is CASSLGPTTQYF.

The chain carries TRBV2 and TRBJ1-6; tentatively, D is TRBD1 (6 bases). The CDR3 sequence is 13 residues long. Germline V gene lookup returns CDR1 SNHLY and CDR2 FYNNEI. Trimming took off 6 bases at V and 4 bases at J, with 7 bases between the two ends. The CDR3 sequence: CASRGGYNSPLHF. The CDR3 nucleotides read TGTGCCAGCAGAGGGGGTTATAATTCACCCCTCCACTTT.

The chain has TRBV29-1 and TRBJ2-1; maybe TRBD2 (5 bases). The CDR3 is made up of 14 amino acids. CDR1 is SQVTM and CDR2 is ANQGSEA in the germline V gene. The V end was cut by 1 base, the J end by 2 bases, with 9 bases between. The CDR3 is CSVEGGSTYNEQFF. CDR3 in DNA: TGCAGCGTTGAAGGAGGGAGTACCTACAATGAGCAGTTCTTC.

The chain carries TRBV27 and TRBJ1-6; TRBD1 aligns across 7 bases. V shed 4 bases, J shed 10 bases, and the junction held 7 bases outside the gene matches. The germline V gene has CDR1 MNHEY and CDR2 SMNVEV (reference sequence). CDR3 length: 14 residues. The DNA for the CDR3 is TGTGCCAGCAGTTCGACAGGGATAGGCTCACCCCTCCACTTT. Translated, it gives CASSSTGIGSPLHF.

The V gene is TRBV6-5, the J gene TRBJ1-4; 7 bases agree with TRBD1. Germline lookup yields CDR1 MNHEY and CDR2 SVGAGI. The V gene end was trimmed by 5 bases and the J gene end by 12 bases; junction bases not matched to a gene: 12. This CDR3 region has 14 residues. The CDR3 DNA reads TGTGCCAGCAGTGAAGGAGGGAAGGGGGCTGAACTGTTTTTT. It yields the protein CASSEGGKGAELFF.

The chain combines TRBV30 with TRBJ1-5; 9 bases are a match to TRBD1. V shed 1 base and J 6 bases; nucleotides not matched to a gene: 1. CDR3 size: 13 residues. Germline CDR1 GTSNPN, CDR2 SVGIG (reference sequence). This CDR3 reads CAWSGQGGQPQHF. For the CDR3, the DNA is TGTGCCTGGAGTGGACAGGGGGGTCAGCCCCAGCATTTT.

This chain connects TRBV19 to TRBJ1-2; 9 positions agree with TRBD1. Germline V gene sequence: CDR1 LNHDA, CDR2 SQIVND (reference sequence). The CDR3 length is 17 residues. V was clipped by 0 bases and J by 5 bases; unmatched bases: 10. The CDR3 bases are TGTGCCAGTAGTATAGAGTCCGGGACAGGGAGAATATATGGCTACACCTTC. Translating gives CASSIESGTGRIYGYTF.